This T cell receptor (beta chain) was retrieved from a study of blood T cell repertoires in COVID-19. About the study: Researchers got acute and convalescent COVID-19 samples from the United States, Italy and Spain.

Profiled with immunoSEQ multiplex PCR; TCRdb holds only in-frame clones, not every one. The data show some 230,000 clones, about 80% seen once. V dropped 6 bases and J dropped 3 bases, with 18 bases sitting between them. This CDR3 comprises 15 residues. Per germline, CDR1 MDHEN and CDR2 SYDVKM. The specimen sequenced was peripheral blood. The V call is TRBV28, the J call TRBJ2-7; possibly TRBD1 for D (6 bases). The receptor's source is a woman in her fifties or sixties with acute or convalescent COVID-19. CDR3 DNA sequence: TGTGCCAGCAGCAGGGGATCCGACTGGCTCTACGAGCAGTACTTC. This codes for CASSRGSDWLYEQYF.